The source of this T cell receptor beta chain is a study of control samples from healthy donors and cancer patients. The repertoire was sequenced with immunoSEQ multiplex PCR; TCRdb's copy has only in-frame clones and lacks some. The table has about 180,000 clones, roughly 90% seen once; the top ten hold approximately 1.4%. This clone has only a few counts. What was sequenced was blood. This TCR was recovered from a woman in her 50s in good health.

Here the CDR3 reads CASRGVGYNEQFF. The CDR3, as DNA: TGTGCCAGCAGGGGCGTGGGGTACAATGAGCAGTTCTTC. The V call is TRBV7-2, the J call TRBJ2-1, with D uncertain. V was shortened by 6 bases and J by 4 bases, with 10 bases between the two germline ends. The CDR3 runs 13 residues. CDR1 SGHTA and CDR2 FQGNSA come from the germline V gene.